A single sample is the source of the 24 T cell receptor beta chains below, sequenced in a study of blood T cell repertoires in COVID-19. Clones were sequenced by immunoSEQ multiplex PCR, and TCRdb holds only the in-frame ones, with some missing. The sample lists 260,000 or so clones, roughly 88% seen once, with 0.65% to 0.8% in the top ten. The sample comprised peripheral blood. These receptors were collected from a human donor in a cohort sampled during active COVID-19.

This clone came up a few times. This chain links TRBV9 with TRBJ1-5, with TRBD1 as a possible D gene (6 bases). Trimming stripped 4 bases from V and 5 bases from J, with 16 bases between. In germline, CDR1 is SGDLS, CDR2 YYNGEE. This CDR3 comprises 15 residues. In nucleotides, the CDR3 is TGTGCCAGCAGCCTGGGGACAAATGTTGATCAGCCCCAGCATTTT. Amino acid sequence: CASSLGTNVDQPQHF.

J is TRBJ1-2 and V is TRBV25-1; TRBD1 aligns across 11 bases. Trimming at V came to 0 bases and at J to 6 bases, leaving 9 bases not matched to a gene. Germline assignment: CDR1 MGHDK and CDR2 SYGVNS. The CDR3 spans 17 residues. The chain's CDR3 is CASSEYKGGTGGDGYTF. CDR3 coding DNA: TGTGCCAGCAGTGAATATAAAGGTGGGACAGGGGGTGATGGCTACACCTTC.

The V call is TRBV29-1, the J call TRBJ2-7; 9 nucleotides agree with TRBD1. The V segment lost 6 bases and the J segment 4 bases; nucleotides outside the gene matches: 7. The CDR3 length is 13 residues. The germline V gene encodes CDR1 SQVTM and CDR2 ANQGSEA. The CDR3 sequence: CSVAGTGIYEQYF. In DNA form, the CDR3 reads TGCAGCGTAGCGGGGACAGGGATTTACGAGCAGTACTTC.

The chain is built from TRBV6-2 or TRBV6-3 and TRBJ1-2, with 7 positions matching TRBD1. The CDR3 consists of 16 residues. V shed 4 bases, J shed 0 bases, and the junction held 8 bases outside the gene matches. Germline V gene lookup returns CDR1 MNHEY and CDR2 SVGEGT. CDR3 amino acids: CASSFSSDRANYGYTF. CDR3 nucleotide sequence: TGTGCCAGCAGTTTTTCATCCGACAGGGCTAACTATGGCTACACCTTC.

Here the CDR3 DNA reads TGTGCCAGCAGTTACTCAAGGGACAGTGAAGCTTTCTTT. It is translated as CASSYSRDSEAFF. The chain combines TRBV6-2 or TRBV6-3 with TRBJ1-1; TRBD1 matches at 7 bases. Per the germline V gene, CDR1 is MNHEY and CDR2 is SVGEGT. J lost 7 bases, V lost 0 bases, and 2 bases had no gene match. This CDR3 contains 13 residues.

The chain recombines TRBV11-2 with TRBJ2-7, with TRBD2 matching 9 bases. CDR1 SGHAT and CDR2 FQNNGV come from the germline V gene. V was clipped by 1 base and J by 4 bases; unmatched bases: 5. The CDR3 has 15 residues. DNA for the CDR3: TGTGCCAGCAGCTTAGGCGGGAGGGCCAGTTACGAGCAGTACTTC. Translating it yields CASSLGGRASYEQYF.

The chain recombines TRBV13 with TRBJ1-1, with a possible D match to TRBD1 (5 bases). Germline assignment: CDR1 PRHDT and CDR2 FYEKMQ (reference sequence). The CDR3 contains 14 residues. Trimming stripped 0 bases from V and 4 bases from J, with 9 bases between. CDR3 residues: CASSLGRQGTEAFF. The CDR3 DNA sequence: TGTGCCAGCAGCTTAGGTCGGCAGGGCACTGAAGCTTTCTTT.

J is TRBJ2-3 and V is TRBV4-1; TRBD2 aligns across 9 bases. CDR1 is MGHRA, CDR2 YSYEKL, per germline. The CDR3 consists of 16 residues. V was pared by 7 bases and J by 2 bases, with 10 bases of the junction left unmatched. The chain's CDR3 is CASNRERGAPTDTQYF. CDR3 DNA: TGCGCCAGCAACAGAGAGCGGGGGGCACCCACAGATACGCAGTATTTT.

The CDR3 loop is CASRGGTAYEQYF. The DNA of the CDR3 is TGTGCCAGCAGAGGCGGGACAGCCTACGAGCAGTACTTC. The chain combines TRBV12-3 or TRBV12-4 with TRBJ2-7; a weak D match, TRBD1 (7 bases). The CDR3 runs 13 residues. Deletions cut 6 bases from V and 2 bases from J, with 11 bases between.

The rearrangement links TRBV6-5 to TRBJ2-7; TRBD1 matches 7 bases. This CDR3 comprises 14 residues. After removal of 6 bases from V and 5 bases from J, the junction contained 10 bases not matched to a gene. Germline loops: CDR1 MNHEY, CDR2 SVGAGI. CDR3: CASSYRGGGDEQYF. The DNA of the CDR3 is TGTGCCAGCAGCTACAGGGGCGGTGGAGACGAGCAGTACTTC.

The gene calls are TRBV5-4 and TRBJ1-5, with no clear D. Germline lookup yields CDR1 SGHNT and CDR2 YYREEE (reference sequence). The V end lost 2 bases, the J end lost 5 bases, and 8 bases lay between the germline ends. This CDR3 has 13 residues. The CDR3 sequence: CASSFGPDQPQHF. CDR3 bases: TGTGCCAGCAGCTTTGGTCCGGATCAGCCCCAGCATTTT.

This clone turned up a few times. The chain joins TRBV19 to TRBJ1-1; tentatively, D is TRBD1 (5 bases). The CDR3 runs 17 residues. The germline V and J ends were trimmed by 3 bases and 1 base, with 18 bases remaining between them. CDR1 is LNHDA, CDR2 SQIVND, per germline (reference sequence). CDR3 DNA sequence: TGTGCCAGTAGTATCCCCACTCCAGGGCCCACGAACACTGAAGCTTTCTTT. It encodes CASSIPTPGPTNTEAFF.

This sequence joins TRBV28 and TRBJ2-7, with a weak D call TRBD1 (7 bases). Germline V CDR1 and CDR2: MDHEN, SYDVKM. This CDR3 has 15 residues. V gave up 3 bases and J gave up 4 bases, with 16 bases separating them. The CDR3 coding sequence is TGTGCCAGCAGTTTTGGAGGAGGGGGCGGATACGAGCAGTACTTC. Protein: CASSFGGGGGYEQYF.

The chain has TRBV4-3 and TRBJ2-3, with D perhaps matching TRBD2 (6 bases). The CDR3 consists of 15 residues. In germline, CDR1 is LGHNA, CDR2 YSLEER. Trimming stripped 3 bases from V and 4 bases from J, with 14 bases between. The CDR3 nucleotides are TGCGCCAGCAGCCAGCAGGGCTGGGGGGCAGATACGCAGTATTTT. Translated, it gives CASSQQGWGADTQYF.

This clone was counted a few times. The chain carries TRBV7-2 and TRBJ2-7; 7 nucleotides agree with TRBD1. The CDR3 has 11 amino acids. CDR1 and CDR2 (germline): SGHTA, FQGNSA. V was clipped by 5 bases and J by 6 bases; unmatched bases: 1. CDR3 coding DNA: TGTGCCAGCAGCCCAGGGGGCGAGCAGTACTTC. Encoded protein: CASSPGGEQYF.

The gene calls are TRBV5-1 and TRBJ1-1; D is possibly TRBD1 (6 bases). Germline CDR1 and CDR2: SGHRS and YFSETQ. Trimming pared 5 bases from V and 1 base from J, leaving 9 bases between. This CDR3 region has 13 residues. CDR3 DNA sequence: TGCGCCAGCAGGGTGACAGGGAACACTGAAGCTTTCTTT. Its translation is CASRVTGNTEAFF.

Here the CDR3 reads CASTEGLAVAYEQYF. The DNA of the CDR3 is TGTGCCAGCACCGAGGGACTAGCGGTCGCCTACGAGCAGTACTTC. The chain links TRBV2 to TRBJ2-7; TRBD2 aligns across 11 bases. J lost 2 bases, V lost 7 bases, and 7 bases had no gene match. The CDR3 totals 15 residues. Germline assignment: CDR1 SNHLY and CDR2 FYNNEI.

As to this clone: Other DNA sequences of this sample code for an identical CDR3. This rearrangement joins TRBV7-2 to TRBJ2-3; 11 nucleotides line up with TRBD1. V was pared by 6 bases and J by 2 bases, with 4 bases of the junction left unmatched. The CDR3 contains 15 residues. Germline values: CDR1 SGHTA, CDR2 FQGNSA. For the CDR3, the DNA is TGTGCCAGCAGTCCGGACAGGGGGCACACAGATACGCAGTATTTT. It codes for CASSPDRGHTDTQYF.

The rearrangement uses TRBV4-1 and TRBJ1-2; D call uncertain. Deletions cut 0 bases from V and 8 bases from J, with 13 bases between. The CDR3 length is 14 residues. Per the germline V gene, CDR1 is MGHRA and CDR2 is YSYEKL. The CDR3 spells CASSQDRTRGGYTF. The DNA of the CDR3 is TGCGCCAGCAGCCAAGACCGAACCAGAGGCGGCTACACCTTC.

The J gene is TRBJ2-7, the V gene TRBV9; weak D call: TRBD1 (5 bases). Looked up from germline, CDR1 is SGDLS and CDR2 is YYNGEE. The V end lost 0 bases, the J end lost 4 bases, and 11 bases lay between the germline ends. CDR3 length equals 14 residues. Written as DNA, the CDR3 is TGTGCCAGCAGCGTAGGACGCCAGGGATACGAGCAGTACTTC. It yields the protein CASSVGRQGYEQYF.

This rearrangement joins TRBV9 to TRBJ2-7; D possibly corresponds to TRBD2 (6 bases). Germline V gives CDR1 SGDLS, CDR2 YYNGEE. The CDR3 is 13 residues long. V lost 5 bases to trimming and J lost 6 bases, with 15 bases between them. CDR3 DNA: TGTGCCAGCAGTAGCGGACGATCAGGCGAGCAGTACTTC. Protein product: CASSSGRSGEQYF.

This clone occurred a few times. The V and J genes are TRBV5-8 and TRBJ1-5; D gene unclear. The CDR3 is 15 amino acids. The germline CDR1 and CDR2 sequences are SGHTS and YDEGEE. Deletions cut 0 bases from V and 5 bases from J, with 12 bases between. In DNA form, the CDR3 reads TGTGCCAGCAGCTTGGGAGATACTCCGGATCAGCCCCAGCATTTT. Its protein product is CASSLGDTPDQPQHF.

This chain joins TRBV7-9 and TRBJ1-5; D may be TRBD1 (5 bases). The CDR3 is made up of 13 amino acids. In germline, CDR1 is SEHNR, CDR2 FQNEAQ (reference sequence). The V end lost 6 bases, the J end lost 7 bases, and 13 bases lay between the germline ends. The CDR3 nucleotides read TGTGCCAGCAGGGGTCAGGGTATCCAGCCCCAGCATTTT. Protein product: CASRGQGIQPQHF.

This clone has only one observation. This CDR3 reads CASTPGGTYEQYF. The CDR3 nucleotides read TGTGCCAGCACACCAGGGGGCACCTACGAGCAGTACTTC. The chain has TRBV7-9 and TRBJ2-7, with TRBD1 identical over 8 bases. With 7 bases clipped from V and 2 bases from J, the junction kept 4 bases outside the gene matches. The CDR3 runs 13 residues. In germline, CDR1 is SEHNR, CDR2 FQNEAQ (reference sequence).